Listed here are 11 T cell receptor beta chains from one sample, sequenced in a study of blood T cell repertoires in COVID-19. The repertoire was sequenced with immunoSEQ multiplex PCR; TCRdb's copy has only in-frame clones and lacks some. This sample has roughly 190,000 clones, with 94% found just once. The specimen was peripheral blood. The source of these receptors is a man in his thirties or forties with COVID-19, enrolled during active disease.

The J gene is TRBJ1-2, the V gene TRBV15; the D is unclear. The CDR3 runs to 13 residues. With 0 bases removed from V and 3 bases from J, the gap between germline ends came to 5 bases. The germline V gene encodes CDR1 LNHNV and CDR2 YYDKDF (reference sequence). The CDR3 region is CATSRDRDYGYTF. CDR3 nucleotides: TGTGCCACCAGCAGAGATCGGGACTATGGCTACACCTTC.

J is TRBJ1-1 and V is TRBV5-6; weak D call: TRBD1 (6 bases). The V gene lost 4 bases and the J gene lost 1 base, with 8 bases spanning the gap. Germline V gene sequence: CDR1 SGHDT, CDR2 YYEEEE. The CDR3 has 13 amino acids. The CDR3 spells CASSGTTNTEAFF. Here the CDR3 DNA reads TGTGCCAGCAGCGGGACAACGAACACTGAAGCTTTCTTT.

In nucleotides, the CDR3 is TGTGCCAGCAGCCTCGGGACAGGGGCCAATGAGCAGTTCTTC. Translation gives CASSLGTGANEQFF. This chain joins TRBV27 and TRBJ2-1, with TRBD1 matching 10 bases. CDR3 length: 14 amino acids. Germline V gene sequence: CDR1 MNHEY, CDR2 SMNVEV (reference sequence). The ends lost 6 bases at V and 6 bases at J; junction bases unmatched: 5.

The table lists this clone with a count of one. The chain uses TRBV6-5 and TRBJ1-3; possible D gene TRBD1, 6 bases. Trimming pared 8 bases from V and 6 bases from J, leaving 20 bases between. The CDR3 contains 15 residues. Germline loops: CDR1 MNHEY, CDR2 SVGAGI. CDR3 sequence: CASGFPVRTVNTIYF. DNA for the CDR3: TGTGCCAGCGGTTTTCCGGTCAGGACAGTAAACACCATATATTTT.

The CDR3 reads CASSQVASRYEQFF. The CDR3 DNA is TGTGCCAGCAGCCAAGTCGCCAGTCGTTATGAGCAGTTCTTC. This chain uses TRBV3-1 (or the pseudogene TRBV3-2) with TRBJ2-1, with D unclear. CDR3 length: 14 amino acids. Germline CDR1 is LGHDT and CDR2 is YNNKEL (reference sequence). V lost 1 base and J 8 bases, leaving 12 bases between the germline ends.

This clone appeared once. The chain employs TRBV5-4 and TRBJ1-1; 10 nucleotides agree with TRBD1. The germline CDR1 and CDR2 sequences are SGHNT and YYREEE (reference sequence). There are 13 residues in the CDR3. Germline trimming cut 5 bases from V and 6 bases from J; bases unmatched to any gene: 4. The CDR3 DNA sequence: TGTGCCAGCAGACAGGACAGGGGGTCTGAAGCTTTCTTT. This encodes CASRQDRGSEAFF.

V and J are TRBV7-9 and TRBJ1-1, with D maybe TRBD1 (5 bases). The V and J ends lost 1 base and 8 bases respectively, with 14 bases between them. The germline V gene encodes CDR1 SEHNR and CDR2 FQNEAQ (reference sequence). This CDR3 is built from 14 residues. CDR3 in DNA: TGTGCCAGCAGCTTAGTGCCGGGGGTCGGCGAAGCTTTCTTT. It codes for CASSLVPGVGEAFF.

V usage is TRBV19 and J usage is TRBJ2-6; TRBD1 matches at 8 bases. CDR3 length: 16 amino acids. V trimming: 7 bases; J trimming: 1 base; junction bases outside the gene matches: 6. CDR1 and CDR2 (germline): LNHDA, SQIVND (reference sequence). This chain's CDR3 is CASNTRGRSGANVLTF. CDR3 DNA: TGTGCCAGTAATACCAGGGGGCGTTCTGGGGCCAACGTCCTGACTTTC.

V and J are TRBV10-1 and TRBJ2-3; D is ambiguous. The ends were cut back, 5 bases at V and 3 bases at J, with 9 bases in the middle. The CDR3 sequence is 13 residues long. The germline CDR1 and CDR2 sequences are WNHNN and SYGVQD (reference sequence). The CDR3: CASSIPETDTQYF. The CDR3 coding sequence is TGCGCCAGCAGTATCCCCGAGACAGATACGCAGTATTTT.

The chain recombines TRBV5-1 with TRBJ1-6; TRBD1 might be the D (5 bases). The CDR3 has 17 amino acids. V was shortened by 0 bases and J by 8 bases, with 18 bases between the two germline ends. Germline V gene sequence: CDR1 SGHRS, CDR2 YFSETQ. CDR3 sequence reads: CASSLVSGGAKDSPLHF. The CDR3 DNA sequence: TGCGCCAGCAGCTTGGTAAGTGGAGGGGCTAAGGATTCACCCCTCCACTTT.

With regard to this clone: In the same sample, other DNA sequences code for this CDR3. The J gene is TRBJ2-4, the V gene TRBV7-9; 7 nucleotides agree with TRBD2. Trimming cost V 1 base and J 0 bases; bases outside gene matches: 3. Germline lookup yields CDR1 SEHNR and CDR2 FQNEAQ (reference sequence). The CDR3 runs to 16 residues. The CDR3 region has the DNA TGTGCCAGCAGCTTAGGAGCGGGGTTAGCCAAAAACATTCAGTACTTC. Translating gives CASSLGAGLAKNIQYF. The full variable domain, with the rest looked up from reference TRBV7-9 and TRBJ2-4, is DTGVSQNPRHKITKRGQNVTFRCDPISEHNRLYWYRQTLGQGPEFLTYFQNEAQLEKSRLLSDRFSAERPKGSFSTLEIQRTEQGDSAMYLCASSLGAGLAKNIQYFGAGTRLSVL.